The entry below describes one T cell receptor (beta chain). Antigen: not known. Here the gene names and germline are mouse. The CDR3 end lies 1 residue beyond the end of the read and is filled in from the germline J gene. This specimen comes from a study of tissue T cells after allogeneic stem cell transplantation. This CDR3 spans 13 amino acids. Trimming at V came to 2 bases and at J to 3 bases, leaving 0 bases not matched to a gene. Germline loops: CDR1 NNHNN, CDR2 SYGAGS (reference sequence). Assay used: immunoSEQ multiplex PCR; TCRdb lists only in-frame clones, some missing. The repertoire holds 840 or so clones, around half seen once, with more than 35% in the top ten. Described time point: mouse harvest day 14 after allogeneic transplant. Tail vein injection delivered 10^7 T-cell-depleted bone marrow cells and 10^6 splenic CD5+ T cells. Study conclusions and caveats: Across patients, clones rarely overlapped, yet motif clusters were shared tissue-specifically.

This clonotype was sampled from a female BALB/c mouse given C57BL/6 T cells with graft-versus-host disease after an allogeneic hematopoietic cell transplant. The sequenced sample consisted of spleen. This chain joins TRBV13-2 and TRBJ2-5, with 7 bases lining up with TRBD2. This chain's CDR3 is CASGDWGQDTQYF. The DNA read from the CDR3 is TGTGCCAGCGGTGACTGGGGGCAAGACACCCAGTAC.